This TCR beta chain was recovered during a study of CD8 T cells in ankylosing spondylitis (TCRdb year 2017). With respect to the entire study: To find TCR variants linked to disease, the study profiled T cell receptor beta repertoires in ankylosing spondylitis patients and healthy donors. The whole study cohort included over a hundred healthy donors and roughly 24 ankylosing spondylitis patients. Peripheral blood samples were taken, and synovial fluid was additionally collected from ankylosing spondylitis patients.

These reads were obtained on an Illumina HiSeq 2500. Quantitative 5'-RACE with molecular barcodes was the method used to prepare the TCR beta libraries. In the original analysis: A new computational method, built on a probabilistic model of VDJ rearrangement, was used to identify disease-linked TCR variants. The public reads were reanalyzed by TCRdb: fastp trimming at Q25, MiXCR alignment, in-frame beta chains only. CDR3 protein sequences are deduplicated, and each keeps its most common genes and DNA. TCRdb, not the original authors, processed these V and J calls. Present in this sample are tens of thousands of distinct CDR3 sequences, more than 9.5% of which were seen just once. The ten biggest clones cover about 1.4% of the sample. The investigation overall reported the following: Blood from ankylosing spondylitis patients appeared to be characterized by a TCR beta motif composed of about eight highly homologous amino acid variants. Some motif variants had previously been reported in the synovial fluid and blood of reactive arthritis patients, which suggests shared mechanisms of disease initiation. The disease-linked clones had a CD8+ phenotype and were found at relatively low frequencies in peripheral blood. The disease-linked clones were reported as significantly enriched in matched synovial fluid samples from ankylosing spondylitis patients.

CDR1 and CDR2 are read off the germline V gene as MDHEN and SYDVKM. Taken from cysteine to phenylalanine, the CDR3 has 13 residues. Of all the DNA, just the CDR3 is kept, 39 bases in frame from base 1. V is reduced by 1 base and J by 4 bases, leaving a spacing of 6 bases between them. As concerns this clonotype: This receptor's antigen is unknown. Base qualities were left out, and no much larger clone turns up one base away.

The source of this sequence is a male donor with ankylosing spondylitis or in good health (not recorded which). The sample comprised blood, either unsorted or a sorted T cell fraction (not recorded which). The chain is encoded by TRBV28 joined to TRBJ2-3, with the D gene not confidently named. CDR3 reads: CASSLFQPDTQYF. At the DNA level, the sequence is TGTGCCAGCAGTTTATTTCAGCCAGATACGCAGTATTTT. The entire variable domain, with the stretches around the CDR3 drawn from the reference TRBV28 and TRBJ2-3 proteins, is DVKVTQSSRYLVKRTGEKVFLECVQDMDHENMFWYRQDPGLGLRLIYFSYDVKMKEKGDIPEGYSVSREKKERFSLILESASTNQTSMYLCASSLFQPDTQYFGPGTRLTVL.